This TCR beta chain derives from a study of Tregs in tolerant kidney transplant recipients. Per germline, CDR1 LNHNV and CDR2 YYDKDF (reference sequence). The CDR3 consists of 16 residues. Trimming removed 9 bases from V and 1 base from J; junction bases left unmatched: 9. TCRdb keeps only in-frame clones here, not all; method: immunoSEQ multiplex PCR. The sample records approximately 260,000 clones, roughly 84% being singletons. The J gene is TRBJ2-7, the V gene TRBV15, with 13 positions matching TRBD2. The clonotype originates from a human donor in good health. The source material was CD4+ T cells from blood. Written as DNA, the CDR3 is TGTGCCACACTAGCGGGAGGGCATTCGGGGTCCTACGAGCAGTACTTC. Translating gives CATLAGGHSGSYEQYF. The full variable domain, completed using reference TRBV15 and TRBJ2-7, is DAMVIQNPRYQVTQFGKPVTLSCSQTLNHNVMYWYQQKSSQAPKLLFHYYDKDFNNEADTPDNFQSRRPNTSFCFLDIRSPGLGDTAMYLCATLAGGHSGSYEQYFGPGTRLTVT.